This TCR beta chain was recorded in a study of T cell changes during pregnancy in multiple sclerosis. The CDR3 has 16 amino acids. V shed 3 bases and J shed 0 bases, with 13 bases lying between them. The germline gives CDR1 MNHNS, CDR2 SASEGT. The table came from immunoSEQ multiplex PCR; TCRdb's copy has only in-frame clones and leaves some out. The sample lists about 39,000 clones; about 89% were seen once. This specimen was CD4+ T cells from peripheral blood mononuclear cells, taken in the third trimester of pregnancy. V is TRBV6-1 and J is TRBJ2-3; perhaps TRBD2 as D (6 bases). The TCR sequence derives from a female donor in good health, enrolled as a control in a pregnancy study. The CDR3 reads CASSDGVGRSTDTQYF. In nucleotides, the CDR3 is TGTGCCAGCAGTGACGGGGTGGGGAGGAGCACAGATACGCAGTATTTT.